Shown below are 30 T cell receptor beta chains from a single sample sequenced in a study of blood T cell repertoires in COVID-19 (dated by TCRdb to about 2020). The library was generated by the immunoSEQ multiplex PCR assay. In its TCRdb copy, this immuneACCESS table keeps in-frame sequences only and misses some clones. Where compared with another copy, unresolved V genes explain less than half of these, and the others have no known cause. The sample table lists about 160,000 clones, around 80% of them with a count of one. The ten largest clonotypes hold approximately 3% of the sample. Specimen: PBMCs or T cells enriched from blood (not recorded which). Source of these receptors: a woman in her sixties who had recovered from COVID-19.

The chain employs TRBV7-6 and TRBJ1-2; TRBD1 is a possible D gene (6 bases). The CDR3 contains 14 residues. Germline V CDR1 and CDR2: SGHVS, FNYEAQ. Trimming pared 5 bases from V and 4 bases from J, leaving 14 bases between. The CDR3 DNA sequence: TGTGCCAGCAGCCCCCTAGGGGGTGGCTATGGCTACACCTTC. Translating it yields CASSPLGGGYGYTF.

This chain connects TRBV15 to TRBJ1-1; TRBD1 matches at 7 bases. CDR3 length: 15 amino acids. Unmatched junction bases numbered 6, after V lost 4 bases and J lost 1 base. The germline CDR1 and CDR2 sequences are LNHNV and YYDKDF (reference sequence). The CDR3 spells CATSIIRTGNTEAFF. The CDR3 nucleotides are TGTGCCACCAGCATCATAAGGACAGGGAACACTGAAGCTTTCTTT.

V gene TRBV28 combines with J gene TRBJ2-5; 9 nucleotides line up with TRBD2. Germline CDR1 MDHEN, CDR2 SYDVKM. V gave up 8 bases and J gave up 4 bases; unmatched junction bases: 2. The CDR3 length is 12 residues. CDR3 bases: TGTGCCAGCGCGGGGGGGCCAGAGACCCAGTACTTC. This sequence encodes CASAGGPETQYF.

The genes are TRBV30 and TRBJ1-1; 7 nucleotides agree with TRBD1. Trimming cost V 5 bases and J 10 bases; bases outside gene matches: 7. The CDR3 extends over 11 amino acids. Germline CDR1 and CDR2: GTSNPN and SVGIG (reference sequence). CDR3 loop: CAWSGGSRAFF. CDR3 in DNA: TGTGCCTGGTCAGGGGGATCTAGAGCTTTCTTT.

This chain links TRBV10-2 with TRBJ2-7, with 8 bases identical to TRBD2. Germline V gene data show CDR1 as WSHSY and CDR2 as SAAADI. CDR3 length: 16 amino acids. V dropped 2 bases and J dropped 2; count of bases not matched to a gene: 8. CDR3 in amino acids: CASSEALAGSAYEQYF. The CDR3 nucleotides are TGCGCCAGCAGTGAGGCGCTAGCGGGTTCAGCCTACGAGCAGTACTTC.

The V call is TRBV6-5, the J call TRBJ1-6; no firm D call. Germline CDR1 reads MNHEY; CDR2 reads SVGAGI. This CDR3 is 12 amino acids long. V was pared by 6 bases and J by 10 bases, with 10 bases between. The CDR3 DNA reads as TGTGCCAGCAGAAAACTGGGCTCACCCCTCCACTTT. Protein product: CASRKLGSPLHF.

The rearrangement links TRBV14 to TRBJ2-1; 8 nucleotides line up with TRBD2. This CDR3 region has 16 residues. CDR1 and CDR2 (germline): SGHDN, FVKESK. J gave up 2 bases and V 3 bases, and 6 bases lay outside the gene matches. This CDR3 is CASSQIAGSAYNEQFF. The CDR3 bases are TGTGCCAGCAGCCAGATAGCGGGGTCAGCCTACAATGAGCAGTTCTTC.

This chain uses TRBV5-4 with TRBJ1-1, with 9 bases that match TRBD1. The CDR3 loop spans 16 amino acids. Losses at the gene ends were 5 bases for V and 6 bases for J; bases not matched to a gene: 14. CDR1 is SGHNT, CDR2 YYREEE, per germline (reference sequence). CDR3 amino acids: CASRTTTGGGKAEAFF. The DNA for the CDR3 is TGTGCCAGCAGGACAACGACAGGGGGGGGAAAGGCTGAAGCTTTCTTT.

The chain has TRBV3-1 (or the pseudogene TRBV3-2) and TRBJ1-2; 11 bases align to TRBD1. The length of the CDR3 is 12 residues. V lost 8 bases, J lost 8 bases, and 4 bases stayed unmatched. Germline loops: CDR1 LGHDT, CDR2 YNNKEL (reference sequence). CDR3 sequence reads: CASGQGAWGYTF. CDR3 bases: TGTGCCAGCGGACAGGGGGCGTGGGGCTACACCTTC.

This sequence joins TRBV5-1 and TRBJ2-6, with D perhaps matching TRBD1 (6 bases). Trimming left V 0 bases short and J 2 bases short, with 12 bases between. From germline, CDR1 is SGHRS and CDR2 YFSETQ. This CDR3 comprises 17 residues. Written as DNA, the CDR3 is TGCGCCAGCAGCTTGGGTTCTGGGGGCGCTGGGGCCAACGTCCTGACTTTC. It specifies CASSLGSGGAGANVLTF.

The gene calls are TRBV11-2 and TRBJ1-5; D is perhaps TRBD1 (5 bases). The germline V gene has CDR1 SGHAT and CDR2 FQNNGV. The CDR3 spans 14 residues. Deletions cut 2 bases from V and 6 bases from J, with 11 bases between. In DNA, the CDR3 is TGTGCCAGCAGCTTACGGACATTAACTCAGCCCCAGCATTTT. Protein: CASSLRTLTQPQHF.

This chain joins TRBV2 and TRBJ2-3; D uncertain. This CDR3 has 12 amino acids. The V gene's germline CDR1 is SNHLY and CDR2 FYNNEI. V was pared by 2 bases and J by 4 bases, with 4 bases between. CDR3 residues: CASSESADTQYF. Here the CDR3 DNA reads TGTGCCAGCAGTGAATCAGCAGATACGCAGTATTTT.

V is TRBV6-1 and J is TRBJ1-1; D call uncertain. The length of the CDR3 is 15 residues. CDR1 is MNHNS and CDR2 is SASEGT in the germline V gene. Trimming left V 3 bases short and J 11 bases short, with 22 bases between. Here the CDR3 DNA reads TGTGCCAGCAGTGAGCCGGGATCGGGGATAAAGCAGGCTTTCTTT. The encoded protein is CASSEPGSGIKQAFF.

CDR3 sequence (DNA): TGTGCCAGCAGCTACGGACAGGGGGAGAACACTGAAGCTTTCTTT. Protein: CASSYGQGENTEAFF. V usage is TRBV5-4 and J usage is TRBJ1-1, with 10 bases fitting TRBD1. The CDR3 runs to 15 residues. Germline V CDR1 and CDR2: SGHNT, YYREEE (reference sequence). J gave up 1 base and V 3 bases, and 3 bases lay outside the gene matches.

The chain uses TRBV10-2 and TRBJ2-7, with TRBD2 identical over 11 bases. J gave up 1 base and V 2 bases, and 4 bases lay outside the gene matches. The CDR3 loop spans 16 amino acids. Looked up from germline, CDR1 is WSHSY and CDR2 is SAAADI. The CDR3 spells CASSEMTSGTSYEQYF. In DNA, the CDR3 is TGCGCCAGCAGTGAGATGACTAGCGGGACATCCTACGAGCAGTACTTC.

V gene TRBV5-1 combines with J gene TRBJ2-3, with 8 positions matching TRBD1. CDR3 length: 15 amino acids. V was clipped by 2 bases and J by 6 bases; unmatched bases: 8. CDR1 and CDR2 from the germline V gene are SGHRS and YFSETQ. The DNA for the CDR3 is TGCGCCAGCAGCTTACCCCAGGGGGCGGGGGATACGCAGTATTTT. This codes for CASSLPQGAGDTQYF.

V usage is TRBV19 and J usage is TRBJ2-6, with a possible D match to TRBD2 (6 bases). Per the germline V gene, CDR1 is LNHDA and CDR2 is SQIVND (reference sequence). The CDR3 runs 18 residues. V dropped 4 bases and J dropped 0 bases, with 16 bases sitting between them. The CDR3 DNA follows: TGTGCCAGTAGTACACGGACCGGGGGTCTCTCTGGGGCCAACGTCCTGACTTTC. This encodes CASSTRTGGLSGANVLTF.

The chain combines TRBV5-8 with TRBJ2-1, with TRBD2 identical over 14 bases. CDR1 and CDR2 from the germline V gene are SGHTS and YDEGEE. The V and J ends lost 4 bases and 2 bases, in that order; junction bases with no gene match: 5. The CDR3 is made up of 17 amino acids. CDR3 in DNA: TGTGCCAGCAGCCGGACTAGCGGGGGGCCCCCCTACAATGAGCAGTTCTTC. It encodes CASSRTSGGPPYNEQFF.

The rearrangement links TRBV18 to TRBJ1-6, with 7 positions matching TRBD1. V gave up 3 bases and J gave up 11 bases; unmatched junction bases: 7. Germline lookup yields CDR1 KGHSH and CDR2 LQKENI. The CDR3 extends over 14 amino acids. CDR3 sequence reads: CASSPQGVDPPLHF. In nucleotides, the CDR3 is TGTGCCAGCTCACCTCAGGGGGTTGATCCACCCCTCCACTTT.

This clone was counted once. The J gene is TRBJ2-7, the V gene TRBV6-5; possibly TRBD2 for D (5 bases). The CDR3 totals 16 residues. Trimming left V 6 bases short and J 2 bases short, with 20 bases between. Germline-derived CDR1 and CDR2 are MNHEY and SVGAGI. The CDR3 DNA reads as TGTGCCAGCAGCTACCAATCGGAGGTAATCCCCTACGAGCAGTACTTC. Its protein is CASSYQSEVIPYEQYF.

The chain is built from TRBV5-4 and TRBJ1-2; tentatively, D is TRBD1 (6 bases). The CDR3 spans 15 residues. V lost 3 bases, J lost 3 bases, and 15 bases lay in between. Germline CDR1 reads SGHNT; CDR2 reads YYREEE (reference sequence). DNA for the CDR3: TGTGCCAGCAGCTGGGAGAACAGGGAACACTATGGCTACACCTTC. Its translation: CASSWENREHYGYTF.

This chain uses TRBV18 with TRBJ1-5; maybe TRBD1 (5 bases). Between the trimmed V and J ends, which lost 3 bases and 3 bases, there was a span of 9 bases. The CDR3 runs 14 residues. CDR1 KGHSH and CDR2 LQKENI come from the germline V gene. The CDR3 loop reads CASSPGGPNQPQHF. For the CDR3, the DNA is TGTGCCAGCTCACCGGGGGGTCCCAATCAGCCCCAGCATTTT.

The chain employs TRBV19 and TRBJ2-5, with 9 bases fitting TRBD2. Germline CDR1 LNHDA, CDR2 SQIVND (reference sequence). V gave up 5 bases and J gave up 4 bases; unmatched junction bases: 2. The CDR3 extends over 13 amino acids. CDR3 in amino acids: CASSSRGGETQYF. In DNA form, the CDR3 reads TGTGCCAGTAGTTCGCGGGGGGGAGAGACCCAGTACTTC. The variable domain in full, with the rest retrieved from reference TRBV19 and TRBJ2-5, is DGGITQSPKYLFRKEGQNVTLSCEQNLNHDAMYWYRQDPGQGLRLIYYSQIVNDFQKGDIAEGYSVSREKKESFPLTVTSAQKNPTAFYLCASSSRGGETQYFGPGTRLLVL.

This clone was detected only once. The CDR3 coding sequence is TGTGCCACCAGTGGGCCGGGGGGAGGCAATCAGCCCCAGCATTTT. The encoded protein is CATSGPGGGNQPQHF. This chain uses TRBV24-1 with TRBJ1-5, with D possibly being TRBD1 (5 bases). The CDR3 has 15 amino acids. The V end was cut by 5 bases, the J end by 2 bases, with 12 bases between. Germline loops: CDR1 KGHDR, CDR2 SFDVKD.

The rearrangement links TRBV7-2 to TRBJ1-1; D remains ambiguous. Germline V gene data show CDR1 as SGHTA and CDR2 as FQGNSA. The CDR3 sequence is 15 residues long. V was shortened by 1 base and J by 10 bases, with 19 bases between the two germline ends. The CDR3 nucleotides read TGTGCCAGCAGCTTAGTGGTGTCGACGGGTCTTGGAGCTTTCTTT. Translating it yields CASSLVVSTGLGAFF.

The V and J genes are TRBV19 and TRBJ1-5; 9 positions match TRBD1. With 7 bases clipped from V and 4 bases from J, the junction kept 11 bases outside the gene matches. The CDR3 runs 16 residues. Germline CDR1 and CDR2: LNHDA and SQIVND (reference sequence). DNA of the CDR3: TGTGCCAGTATCCCCGGGGGGGACAGGGTGAATCAGCCCCAGCATTTT. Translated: CASIPGGDRVNQPQHF.

CDR3 nucleotides: TGTGCCAGCAGAACCATAGCGGGGGGATTTAATGAGCAGTTCTTC. As protein: CASRTIAGGFNEQFF. This chain uses TRBV6-5 with TRBJ2-1; TRBD2 aligns across 10 bases. V lost 6 bases and J lost 7; bases outside the gene matches: 9. Germline-derived CDR1 and CDR2 are MNHEY and SVGAGI. This CDR3 region has 15 residues.

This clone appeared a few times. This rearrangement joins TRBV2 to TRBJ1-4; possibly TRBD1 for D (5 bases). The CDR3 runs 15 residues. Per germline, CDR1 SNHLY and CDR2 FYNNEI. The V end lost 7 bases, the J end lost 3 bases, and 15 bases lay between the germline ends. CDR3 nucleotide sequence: TGTGCCAGCACCAGGGAGTGGGGGGCTAATGAAAAACTGTTTTTT. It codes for CASTREWGANEKLFF.

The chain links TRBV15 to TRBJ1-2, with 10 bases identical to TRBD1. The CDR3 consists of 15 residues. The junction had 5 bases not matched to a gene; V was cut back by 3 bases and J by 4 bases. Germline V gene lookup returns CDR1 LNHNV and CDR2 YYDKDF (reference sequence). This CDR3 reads CATSSTDRGVYGYTF. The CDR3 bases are TGTGCCACCAGCAGTACGGACAGGGGGGTCTATGGCTACACCTTC.

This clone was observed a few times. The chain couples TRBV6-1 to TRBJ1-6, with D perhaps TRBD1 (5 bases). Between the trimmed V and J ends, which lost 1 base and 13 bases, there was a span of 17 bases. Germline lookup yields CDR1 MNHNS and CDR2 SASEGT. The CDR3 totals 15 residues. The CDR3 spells CASSEVAGTWAPLHF. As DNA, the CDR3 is TGTGCCAGCAGTGAAGTGGCAGGGACTTGGGCGCCCCTCCACTTT.